The 28 T cell receptor beta chains reported below all come from one sample, sequenced in a study of blood T cell repertoires in COVID-19. Some clones are missing from TCRdb's copy, which holds only in-frame ones; the method was immunoSEQ multiplex PCR. This table has 360,000 or so clones, nearly 90% appearing once. The sample taken for sequencing was peripheral blood. The source of these receptors is a man aged 18 to 29 with active or convalescent COVID-19.

The chain is built from TRBV5-5 and TRBJ1-6, with unresolved D. Deletions cut 1 base from V and 7 bases from J, with 9 bases between. Germline V gives CDR1 SGHKS, CDR2 YYEKEE (reference sequence). This CDR3 contains 14 residues. As DNA, the CDR3 is TGTGCCAGCAGCTTGATGAAAGAGAATTCACCCCTCCACTTT. It translates to CASSLMKENSPLHF.

The J gene is TRBJ1-2, the V gene TRBV6-7; 7 nucleotides align to TRBD1. TRBV6-7 is treated as an ORF (open reading frame) with a function not yet certain. The ends lost 2 bases at V and 12 bases at J; junction bases unmatched: 9. The CDR3 is 13 amino acids. The CDR3 DNA follows: TGTGCCAGCAGTTACCGGACAGGTGAGTCCCACACCTTC. This gives the protein CASSYRTGESHTF.

The CDR3 DNA reads as TGTGCCAGCAGTGAAGCGAAGGGGGGGCGCGGCTACACCTTC. This codes for CASSEAKGGRGYTF. The chain carries TRBV6-1 and TRBJ1-2; tentatively, D is TRBD1 (6 bases). The CDR3 contains 14 residues. Per the germline V gene, CDR1 is MNHNS and CDR2 is SASEGT. V was pared by 0 bases and J by 8 bases, with 13 bases between.

The rearrangement uses TRBV6-2 or TRBV6-3 and TRBJ2-7; 7 nucleotides line up with TRBD1. This CDR3 region has 13 residues. Trimming cost V 2 bases and J 3 bases; bases outside gene matches: 1. Germline V gives CDR1 MNHEY, CDR2 SVGEGT. The CDR3: CASSYRGRYEQYF. The CDR3 bases are TGTGCCAGCAGTTACAGGGGGCGCTACGAGCAGTACTTC.

This chain connects TRBV4-1 to TRBJ1-2; 7 bases are shared with TRBD1. The V gene's germline CDR1 is MGHRA and CDR2 YSYEKL. The CDR3 consists of 14 residues. The J segment lost 5 bases and the V segment lost 2 bases, leaving 5 bases of the junction unmatched. Written as DNA, the CDR3 is TGCGCCAGCAGCCAACCCGGGACAGTTTATGGCTACACCTTC. Translation: CASSQPGTVYGYTF.

The chain recombines TRBV24-1 with TRBJ2-2, with 11 bases identical to TRBD2. CDR1 is KGHDR, CDR2 SFDVKD, per germline. The trim removed 10 bases at V and 3 bases at J, leaving 6 bases unmatched. The length of the CDR3 is 15 residues. In DNA, the CDR3 is TGTGCCACATCTACTAGCGGGGGTTACACCGGGGAGCTGTTTTTT. This encodes CATSTSGGYTGELFF.

The J gene is TRBJ1-2, the V gene TRBV5-6; 9 nucleotides agree with TRBD1. The CDR3 length is 13 residues. The junction had 6 bases not matched to a gene; V was cut back by 6 bases and J by 6 bases. Germline assignment: CDR1 SGHDT and CDR2 YYEEEE. This chain's CDR3 is CASKQGASDGYTF. The CDR3 coding sequence is TGTGCCAGCAAACAGGGGGCGTCCGATGGCTACACCTTC. Full variable domain (missing parts from reference TRBV5-6 and TRBJ1-2): DAGVTQSPTHLIKTRGQQVTLRCSPKSGHDTVSWYQQALGQGPQFIFQYYEEEERQRGNFPDRFSGHQFPNYSSELNVNALLLGDSALYLCASKQGASDGYTFGSGTRLTVV.

Only one count was recorded for this clone. J is TRBJ1-2 and V is TRBV7-8, with D unclear. In germline, CDR1 is SGHVS, CDR2 FQNEAQ. The CDR3 totals 14 residues. V shed 5 bases and J shed 8 bases, with 18 bases lying between them. The CDR3 protein is CASSPRSPMRGYTF. The CDR3 DNA is TGTGCCAGCAGCCCCAGGTCCCCTATGCGAGGCTACACCTTC.

The J gene is TRBJ1-1, the V gene TRBV7-6; no firm D call. This CDR3 has 16 amino acids. The V gene's germline CDR1 is SGHVS and CDR2 FNYEAQ. V was shortened by 3 bases and J by 0 bases, with 14 bases between the two germline ends. CDR3 region: CASSLGEHDLNTEAFF. The CDR3 nucleotides are TGTGCCAGCAGCTTGGGAGAACACGACTTGAACACTGAAGCTTTCTTT.

The chain links TRBV7-3 to TRBJ2-3, with 9 bases matching TRBD1. The V gene end was trimmed by 1 base and the J gene end by 4 bases; junction bases not matched to a gene: 6. The CDR3 is 16 residues long. The germline V gene encodes CDR1 SGHTA and CDR2 FQGTGA. CDR3 protein: CASSLSGTGRADTQYF. In DNA form, the CDR3 reads TGTGCCAGCAGCTTAAGTGGGACAGGGCGGGCAGATACGCAGTATTTT.

The chain couples TRBV15 to TRBJ1-5, with 12 nucleotides matching TRBD1. J was trimmed by 6 bases and V by 2 bases; bases with no gene match: 5. The length of the CDR3 is 16 residues. Germline values: CDR1 LNHNV, CDR2 YYDKDF (reference sequence). This chain's CDR3 is CATSRPGQGAVQPQHF. For the CDR3, the DNA is TGTGCCACCAGCAGACCGGGACAGGGGGCGGTTCAGCCCCAGCATTTT.

V is TRBV28 and J is TRBJ1-6; 9 bases fit TRBD1. V was pared by 3 bases and J by 14 bases, with 8 bases of the junction left unmatched. CDR3 length: 14 residues. Germline CDR1 MDHEN, CDR2 SYDVKM. CDR3 sequence (DNA): TGTGCCAGCAGTTTTGGACAGGGGTTTTCGACCCTCCACTTT. Amino acid sequence: CASSFGQGFSTLHF.

The V and J genes are TRBV24-1 and TRBJ2-1; D remains unclear. The CDR3 loop spans 12 amino acids. V dropped 3 bases and J dropped 12 bases, with 11 bases sitting between them. Germline CDR1 KGHDR, CDR2 SFDVKD. The CDR3 DNA reads as TGTGCCACCAGTGATAACCCCGGTTGGCAGTTCTTC. Its translation: CATSDNPGWQFF.

This clone was picked up a small number of times. The V call is TRBV21-1, the J call TRBJ2-2; the D segment call TRBD1 is taken from the table without a DNA check. TRBV21-1 is described as a pseudogene. The CDR3 length is 17 residues. CDR3 amino acids: CASQPRTEMTNTGELFF. CDR3 sequence (DNA): TGTGCCAGTCAACCTCGGACAGAAATGACGAACACCGGGGAGCTGTTTTTT.

The genes are TRBV5-5 and TRBJ2-7, with 11 nucleotides matching TRBD1. Per germline, CDR1 SGHKS and CDR2 YYEKEE (reference sequence). Trimming cost V 6 bases and J 3 bases; bases outside gene matches: 8. CDR3 length equals 15 residues. The CDR3 loop reads CASTVGQGGLYEQYF. The CDR3 nucleotides read TGTGCCAGCACCGTGGGACAGGGGGGTCTCTACGAGCAGTACTTC.

CDR3 region: CSGTQGNSNEQFF. In DNA, the CDR3 is TGCAGCGGAACACAGGGGAACTCCAATGAGCAGTTCTTC. The chain carries TRBV29-1 and TRBJ2-1; 7 bases match TRBD1. Trimming took 7 bases from V and 6 from J; bases not matched to a gene: 9. This CDR3 is 13 amino acids long. Germline CDR1 is SQVTM and CDR2 is ANQGSEA.

The chain has TRBV7-6 and TRBJ2-2, with TRBD1 identical over 7 bases. Germline CDR1 reads SGHVS; CDR2 reads FNYEAQ. V lost 5 bases to trimming and J lost 3 bases; unmatched junction nucleotides: 15. The CDR3 covers 18 residues. The CDR3 DNA reads TGTGCCAGCAGCACCCCCCGGACAGGCGCCGGGGACACCGGGGAGCTGTTTTTT. This sequence encodes CASSTPRTGAGDTGELFF. Variable domain in full (rest from reference TRBV7-6 and TRBJ2-2): GAGVSQSPRYKVTKRGQDVALRCDPISGHVSLYWYRQALGQGPEFLTYFNYEAQQDKSGLPNDRFSAERPEGSISTLTIQRTEQRDSAMYRCASSTPRTGAGDTGELFFGEGSRLTVL.

The V and J genes are TRBV7-9 and TRBJ2-1; 13 bases align to TRBD2. Germline V lookup: CDR1 SEHNR, CDR2 FQNEAQ (reference sequence). V shed 1 base and J 8 bases; nucleotides not matched to a gene: 14. This CDR3 comprises 19 residues. For the CDR3, the DNA is TGTGCCAGCAGCTTAGGCCGACTAGCGGGAGGTACCGCGGCTGATGAGCAGTTCTTC. It is translated as CASSLGRLAGGTAADEQFF. Full variable domain (missing parts from reference TRBV7-9 and TRBJ2-1): DTGVSQNPRHKITKRGQNVTFRCDPISEHNRLYWYRQTLGQGPEFLTYFQNEAQLEKSRLLSDRFSAERPKGSFSTLEIQRTEQGDSAMYLCASSLGRLAGGTAADEQFFGPGTRLTVL.

The chain has TRBV28 and TRBJ1-5, with a possible D match to TRBD1 (5 bases). This CDR3 spans 16 amino acids. Germline values: CDR1 MDHEN, CDR2 SYDVKM. Trimming removed 6 bases from V and 7 bases from J, with 22 bases in between. The CDR3: CASRPTTVRAGQPQHF. The CDR3 DNA is TGTGCCAGCAGACCCACAACGGTCAGGGCGGGACAGCCCCAGCATTTT.

V is TRBV2 and J is TRBJ1-6; 9 bases line up with TRBD1. Per the germline V gene, CDR1 is SNHLY and CDR2 is FYNNEI. CDR3 size: 15 residues. Losses at the gene ends were 4 bases for V and 7 bases for J; bases not matched to a gene: 5. Written as DNA, the CDR3 is TGTGCCAGCAGTGGGTCGGGACAGGGAAATTCACCCCTCCACTTT. It yields the protein CASSGSGQGNSPLHF.

The chain recombines TRBV28 with TRBJ1-1; D gene unclear. Trimming stripped 4 bases from V and 8 bases from J, with 14 bases between. CDR3 length equals 13 residues. CDR1 MDHEN and CDR2 SYDVKM come from the germline V gene. DNA of the CDR3: TGTGCCAGCAGTTATGGCCTGGCGGAGGAAGCTTTCTTT. The encoded protein is CASSYGLAEEAFF.

This clone was detected a few times. This chain connects TRBV24-1 to TRBJ2-2; TRBD1 aligns across 10 bases. The length of the CDR3 is 16 residues. The V segment lost 4 bases and the J segment 6 bases; nucleotides outside the gene matches: 7. Germline values: CDR1 KGHDR, CDR2 SFDVKD. DNA of the CDR3: TGTGCCACCAGTGAGCCCGGGACAGGGGCGGCCGGGGAGCTGTTTTTT. Protein: CATSEPGTGAAGELFF.

The chain has TRBV6-6 and TRBJ1-4; D is unclear. Trimming left V 5 bases short and J 6 bases short, with 13 bases between. The CDR3 has 14 amino acids. The germline gives CDR1 MNHNY, CDR2 SVGAGI (reference sequence). Here the CDR3 reads CASSQPGRDEKLFF. CDR3 sequence (DNA): TGTGCCAGCAGTCAACCCGGGAGGGATGAAAAACTGTTTTTT.

The CDR3 nucleotides are TGTGCCAGCAAGGACTTCCCGACAAACACTGAAGCTTTCTTT. Protein: CASKDFPTNTEAFF. This chain joins TRBV3-1 (or the pseudogene TRBV3-2) and TRBJ1-1; D ambiguous. V lost 7 bases and J 2 bases, leaving 14 bases between the germline ends. CDR3 size: 14 residues. The germline V gene has CDR1 LGHDT and CDR2 YNNKEL (reference sequence).

The chain joins TRBV9 to TRBJ1-3; the match to TRBD1 covers 7 bases. J lost 0 bases, V lost 3 bases, and 6 bases had no gene match. Germline values: CDR1 SGDLS, CDR2 YYNGEE. The CDR3 is made up of 16 amino acids. The CDR3 region has the DNA TGTGCCAGCAGCGCCGGACAGGCCAGCTCTGGAAACACCATATATTTT. It is translated as CASSAGQASSGNTIYF.

This chain uses TRBV2 with TRBJ1-5; D uncertain. V shed 1 base and J shed 4 bases, with 5 bases lying between them. Looked up from germline, CDR1 is SNHLY and CDR2 is FYNNEI. This CDR3 is 13 amino acids long. CDR3 DNA: TGTGCCAGCAGTGAAGAGCTGAATCAGCCCCAGCATTTT. As protein: CASSEELNQPQHF.

V is TRBV6-5 and J is TRBJ2-7; D ambiguous. There are 14 residues in the CDR3. V shed 7 bases and J shed 0 bases, with 13 bases lying between them. In germline, CDR1 is MNHEY, CDR2 SVGAGI. CDR3 sequence reads: CASTRTALSYEQYF. CDR3 sequence (DNA): TGTGCCAGCACCCGAACAGCACTCTCCTACGAGCAGTACTTC.

V and J are TRBV7-8 and TRBJ1-4; the match to TRBD1 covers 9 bases. Germline-derived CDR1 and CDR2 are SGHVS and FQNEAQ. The CDR3 length is 15 residues. V lost 5 bases, J lost 7 bases, and 8 bases stayed unmatched. CDR3 DNA: TGTGCCAGCAGCCCCGGTTGGGACAGGGTTGAAAAACTGTTTTTT. Protein product: CASSPGWDRVEKLFF.